The next 26 T cell receptor beta chains were all read from a single sample in a study of blood T cell repertoires in COVID-19. Measured with immunoSEQ multiplex PCR; TCRdb has only the in-frame clones, and not every one. The sample has some 88,000 clones, 85% to 90% seen once. Sequenced sample: peripheral blood. These receptors all stem from a woman in her seventies with acute or convalescent COVID-19.

The chain recombines TRBV7-9 with TRBJ2-3, with D maybe TRBD2 (6 bases). Per the germline V gene, CDR1 is SEHNR and CDR2 is FQNEAQ (reference sequence). The CDR3 runs to 16 residues. Trimming took off 0 bases at V and 2 bases at J, with 12 bases between the two ends. CDR3 DNA: TGTGCCAGCAGCTTAGCGGGGCGGGACCTCACAGATACGCAGTATTTT. Its translation: CASSLAGRDLTDTQYF.

The chain uses TRBV11-2 and TRBJ2-3; tentatively, D is TRBD2 (5 bases). Trimming stripped 3 bases from V and 6 bases from J, with 10 bases between. Germline V CDR1 and CDR2: SGHAT, FQNNGV. This CDR3 has 13 amino acids. CDR3 coding DNA: TGTGCCAGCAGCTTGACTATACCGGATACGCAGTATTTT. Its protein is CASSLTIPDTQYF.

V and J are TRBV9 and TRBJ2-3; D call uncertain. This CDR3 is 15 amino acids long. The V and J ends lost 5 bases and 0 bases respectively, with 13 bases between them. Germline V gene lookup returns CDR1 SGDLS and CDR2 YYNGEE. The CDR3 region has the DNA TGTGCCAGCAGTGCCCGCGGCGGTAGCACAGATACGCAGTATTTT. It specifies CASSARGGSTDTQYF.

This sequence joins TRBV3-1 (or the pseudogene TRBV3-2) and TRBJ1-2; TRBD1 matches 9 bases. Germline CDR1 reads LGHDT; CDR2 reads YNNKEL (reference sequence). The junction had 4 bases not matched to a gene; V was cut back by 6 bases and J by 2 bases. The CDR3 is 14 amino acids. The CDR3 protein is CASSWTGANYGYTF. The DNA for the CDR3 is TGTGCCAGCAGTTGGACAGGGGCCAACTATGGCTACACCTTC.

The chain recombines TRBV5-6 with TRBJ2-7; 11 nucleotides align to TRBD2. From germline, CDR1 is SGHDT and CDR2 YYEEEE. CDR3 length: 16 residues. The V and J ends lost 1 base and 4 bases, in that order; junction bases with no gene match: 7. The CDR3 region has the DNA TGTGCCAGCAGCTTGCGGAGTAGCGGGGGGGCGTACGAGCAGTACGTC. Protein: CASSLRSSGGAYEQYV.

The rearrangement joins TRBV10-3 to TRBJ2-3; 8 bases are a match to TRBD2. The V gene end was trimmed by 10 bases and the J gene end by 5 bases; junction bases not matched to a gene: 8. This CDR3 region has 13 residues. Germline loops: CDR1 ENHRY, CDR2 SYGVKD. CDR3 sequence reads: CATREGSGDTQYF. CDR3 in DNA: TGTGCCACTCGGGAGGGGAGTGGAGATACGCAGTATTTT.

The chain carries TRBV28 and TRBJ1-2, with 11 bases lining up with TRBD1. The CDR3 extends over 17 amino acids. Germline assignment: CDR1 MDHEN and CDR2 SYDVKM. The V gene end was trimmed by 4 bases and the J gene end by 4 bases; junction bases not matched to a gene: 11. Here the CDR3 reads CASSSHTSGTGGYGYTF. The CDR3 DNA reads TGTGCCAGCAGTTCGCATACATCCGGGACAGGGGGCTATGGCTACACCTTC.

The CDR3, as DNA: TGTGCCAGCAGTTACCCCGGCGGTCGCACAGATACGCAGTATTTT. This codes for CASSYPGGRTDTQYF. V is TRBV6-6 and J is TRBJ2-3; D not certain. V gave up 2 bases and J gave up 1 base, with 10 bases separating them. This CDR3 spans 15 amino acids. Germline CDR1 MNHNY, CDR2 SVGAGI (reference sequence).

The chain uses TRBV27 and TRBJ2-1, with 10 nucleotides matching TRBD2. CDR3 length equals 18 residues. The germline V gene has CDR1 MNHEY and CDR2 SMNVEV (reference sequence). Germline trimming cut 6 bases from V and 4 bases from J; bases unmatched to any gene: 15. CDR3 region: CASSLLARTSGIYNEQFF. CDR3 in DNA: TGTGCCAGCAGCCTATTGGCTAGGACTAGCGGCATTTACAATGAGCAGTTCTTC.

The chain recombines TRBV5-6 with TRBJ2-3, with 12 bases matching TRBD2. Trimming took 0 bases from V and 0 from J; bases not matched to a gene: 2. There are 17 residues in the CDR3. Per the germline V gene, CDR1 is SGHDT and CDR2 is YYEEEE. This CDR3 reads CASSLGLAGDSTDTQYF. CDR3 DNA sequence: TGTGCCAGCAGCTTGGGACTAGCGGGGGATAGCACAGATACGCAGTATTTT.

The chain joins TRBV4-3 to TRBJ1-2; 8 bases fit TRBD1. The CDR3 is 15 amino acids. CDR1 is LGHNA, CDR2 YSLEER, per germline. J gave up 4 bases and V 0 bases, and 4 bases lay outside the gene matches. The CDR3 sequence: CASSQDWGQVYGYTF. The CDR3, as DNA: TGCGCCAGCAGCCAAGATTGGGGACAGGTCTATGGCTACACCTTC.

The rearrangement links TRBV5-4 to TRBJ1-2; perhaps TRBD1 as D (6 bases). This CDR3 spans 14 amino acids. The germline V gene encodes CDR1 SGHNT and CDR2 YYREEE (reference sequence). With 2 bases removed from V and 0 bases from J, the gap between germline ends came to 8 bases. The chain's CDR3 is CASSFGQTNYGYTF. CDR3 in DNA: TGTGCCAGCAGCTTCGGACAGACTAACTATGGCTACACCTTC.

The gene calls are TRBV24-1 and TRBJ1-1; 8 positions agree with TRBD1. CDR1 is KGHDR and CDR2 is SFDVKD in the germline V gene. The CDR3 totals 12 residues. The V gene end was trimmed by 5 bases and the J gene end by 11 bases; junction bases not matched to a gene: 6. The CDR3 DNA is TGTGCCACCAGTGTAGGACAGGGTAGGGCTTTCTTT. This encodes CATSVGQGRAFF.

This chain links TRBV7-9 with TRBJ2-2, with TRBD1 as a possible D gene (6 bases). This CDR3 spans 16 amino acids. Germline loops: CDR1 SEHNR, CDR2 FQNEAQ (reference sequence). Between the trimmed V and J ends, which lost 1 base and 6 bases, there was a span of 15 bases. CDR3 bases: TGTGCCAGCAGCTTAGTTCCAGGGGAAGGGGCCGGGGAGCTGTTTTTT. As protein: CASSLVPGEGAGELFF.

The chain recombines TRBV29-1 with TRBJ2-7, with 8 positions matching TRBD2. Germline lookup yields CDR1 SQVTM and CDR2 ANQGSEA. Trimming took 4 bases from V and 6 from J; bases not matched to a gene: 11. This CDR3 spans 14 amino acids. The CDR3 is CSVASGSHGAEQYV. The DNA of the CDR3 is TGCAGCGTTGCCAGCGGGAGTCACGGGGCCGAGCAGTACGTC.

The rearrangement links TRBV4-1 to TRBJ2-2, with TRBD1 matching over 7 bases. The junction had 11 bases not matched to a gene; V was cut back by 6 bases and J by 1 base. CDR3 length: 17 amino acids. Germline V gene sequence: CDR1 MGHRA, CDR2 YSYEKL. The CDR3 nucleotides are TGCGCCAGCAGAAAGGGCAGGGGGAATTTGAACACCGGGGAGCTGTTTTTT. Encoded protein: CASRKGRGNLNTGELFF.

The J gene is TRBJ1-1, the V gene TRBV6-2 or TRBV6-3; perhaps TRBD1 as D (6 bases). The length of the CDR3 is 14 residues. Germline CDR1 is MNHEY and CDR2 is SVGEGT. With 0 bases removed from V and 6 bases from J, the gap between germline ends came to 11 bases. The CDR3 region has the DNA TGTGCCAGCAGTTACTCGTGGGGGCTGGCTGAAGCTTTCTTT. Its protein product is CASSYSWGLAEAFF.

This chain uses TRBV5-4 with TRBJ2-1, with 12 bases aligning to TRBD2. CDR1 is SGHNT and CDR2 is YYREEE in the germline V gene (reference sequence). The CDR3 is 16 residues long. V was pared by 0 bases and J by 4 bases, with 2 bases of the junction left unmatched. The CDR3 DNA reads TGTGCCAGCAGCTTGGGGGGACTAGCGGGTTACAATGAGCAGTTCTTC. Amino acid sequence: CASSLGGLAGYNEQFF.

The chain recombines TRBV30 with TRBJ2-2; 7 bases agree with TRBD2. Germline V gene sequence: CDR1 GTSNPN, CDR2 SVGIG (reference sequence). The ends lost 2 bases at V and 6 bases at J; junction bases unmatched: 12. The length of the CDR3 is 16 residues. The CDR3 here is CAWSKSGGSLAGELFF. CDR3 DNA: TGTGCCTGGAGTAAGAGTGGCGGGAGTTTGGCCGGGGAGCTGTTTTTT. The full variable domain, in which reference TRBV30 and TRBJ2-2 provide the parts outside the CDR3, is SQTIHQWPATLVQPVGSPLSLECTVEGTSNPNLYWYRQAAGRGLQLLFYSVGIGQISSEVPQNLSASRPQDRQFILSSKKLLLSDSGFYLCAWSKSGGSLAGELFFGEGSRLTVL.

This chain uses TRBV4-1 with TRBJ1-2, with D perhaps TRBD1 (5 bases). Germline CDR1 is MGHRA and CDR2 is YSYEKL. This CDR3 has 16 amino acids. The V end was cut by 0 bases, the J end by 8 bases, with 19 bases between. This CDR3 reads CASSQDSQGRIGGYTF. The CDR3 DNA reads TGCGCCAGCAGCCAAGACAGTCAGGGAAGGATTGGAGGCTACACCTTC.

The chain is built from TRBV6-1 and TRBJ2-1; 9 bases match TRBD2. The CDR3 consists of 15 residues. CDR1 and CDR2 from the germline V gene are MNHNS and SASEGT. Trimming took 0 bases from V and 7 from J; bases not matched to a gene: 4. This CDR3 is CASSEAAGGWNEQFF. The CDR3 DNA is TGTGCCAGCAGTGAAGCGGCGGGGGGGTGGAATGAGCAGTTCTTC.

The chain employs TRBV14 and TRBJ2-3; 7 nucleotides match TRBD1. CDR1 is SGHDN and CDR2 is FVKESK in the germline V gene. CDR3 length equals 18 residues. J was trimmed by 0 bases and V by 5 bases; bases with no gene match: 14. The CDR3 sequence is CASSSRDSAYYSTDTQYF. CDR3 in DNA: TGTGCCAGCAGCTCCCGGGACAGTGCCTACTATAGCACAGATACGCAGTATTTT.

This chain connects TRBV27 to TRBJ1-3; 9 bases fit TRBD1. This CDR3 comprises 15 residues. Germline V gene sequence: CDR1 MNHEY, CDR2 SMNVEV (reference sequence). The V gene end was trimmed by 5 bases and the J gene end by 2 bases; junction bases not matched to a gene: 4. CDR3 residues: CASSKDRGAGNTIYF. The CDR3 coding sequence is TGTGCCAGCAGTAAGGACAGGGGAGCTGGAAACACCATATATTTT.

The chain employs TRBV5-6 and TRBJ2-7; no clear D. CDR3 length equals 13 residues. V shed 2 bases and J shed 5 bases, with 11 bases lying between them. CDR1 SGHDT and CDR2 YYEEEE come from the germline V gene. The CDR3, as DNA: TGTGCCAGCAGCTTAGTCTGGCAGGACGAGCAGTACGTC. Protein: CASSLVWQDEQYV.

The chain links TRBV18 to TRBJ1-2, with 8 bases matching TRBD1. This CDR3 contains 18 residues. Germline lookup yields CDR1 KGHSH and CDR2 LQKENI. The J segment lost 4 bases and the V segment lost 3 bases, leaving 16 bases of the junction unmatched. Here the CDR3 DNA reads TGTGCCAGCTCACCTTTCGGTCCCGGGACAGGATCCGGCTATGGCTACACCTTC. The encoded protein is CASSPFGPGTGSGYGYTF.

This clone was observed a single time. The V gene is TRBV2, the J gene TRBJ1-3; D is perhaps TRBD1 (5 bases). Germline CDR1 is SNHLY and CDR2 is FYNNEI. The CDR3 contains 15 residues. With 2 bases removed from V and 3 bases from J, the gap between germline ends came to 11 bases. CDR3 nucleotide sequence: TGTGCCAGCAGTGAATTAGGGACTAATGGAAACACCATATATTTT. As protein: CASSELGTNGNTIYF.